Judged by abundance, the clone carrying this T cell receptor (beta chain) is medium-sized. No antigen is known for it. The data belong to a study of CD8+ T cells in alopecia areata. As for the study in general: A regimen of oral tofacitinib, 5 to 10 mg twice daily, was given to treated patients.

Sequencing relied on a cDNA template that was reverse transcribed from extracted RNA. Clones were sequenced by immunoSEQ multiplex PCR, and TCRdb holds only the in-frame ones, with some missing. The sample has roughly 220,000 clones, more than 30% seen once. The treatment was: oral pan-JAK inhibitor, 5-10 mg twice daily. Peripheral blood, together with lesional scalp punch biopsies, was collected from alopecia areata patients. With 6 bases removed from V and 4 bases from J, the gap between germline ends came to 16 bases. The CDR3 sequence is 15 residues long. Whole-study findings and limits: Many expanded lesional clones persisted in scalp and blood during tofacitinib treatment.

The chain has TRBV23-1 and TRBJ2-1, with D possibly being TRBD2 (6 bases). TRBV23-1 is filed as an ORF, its function uncertain. The sequencing here drew on CD4+ T cells sorted from blood, taken between weeks 30 and 35, from a patient treated with tofacitinib. The sequence came from a human donor with alopecia areata. DNA of the CDR3: TGCGCCAGCAGCTTAATCGGGACTGCGTACAATGAGCAGTTCTTC. Its translation is CASSLIGTAYNEQFF.